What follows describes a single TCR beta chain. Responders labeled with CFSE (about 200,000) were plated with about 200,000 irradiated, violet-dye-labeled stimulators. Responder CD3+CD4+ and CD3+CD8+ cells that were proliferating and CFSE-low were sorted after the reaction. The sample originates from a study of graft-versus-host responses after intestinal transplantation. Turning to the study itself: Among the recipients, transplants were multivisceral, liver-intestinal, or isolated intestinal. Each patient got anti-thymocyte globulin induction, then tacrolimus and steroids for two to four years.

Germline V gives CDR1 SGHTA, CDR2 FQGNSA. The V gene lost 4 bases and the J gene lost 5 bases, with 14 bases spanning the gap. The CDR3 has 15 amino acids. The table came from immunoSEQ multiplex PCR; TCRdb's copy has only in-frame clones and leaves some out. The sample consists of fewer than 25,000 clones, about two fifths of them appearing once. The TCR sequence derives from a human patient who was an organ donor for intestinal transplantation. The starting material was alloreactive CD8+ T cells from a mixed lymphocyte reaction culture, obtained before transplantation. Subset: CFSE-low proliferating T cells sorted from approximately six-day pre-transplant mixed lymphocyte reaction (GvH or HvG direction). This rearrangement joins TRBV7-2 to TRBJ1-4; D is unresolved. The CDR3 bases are TGTGCCAGCAGCTCCCGGGCCCTTGGGAATGAAAAACTGTTTTTT. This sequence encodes CASSSRALGNEKLFF. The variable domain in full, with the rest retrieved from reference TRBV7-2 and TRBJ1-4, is GAGVSQSPSNKVTEKGKDVELRCDPISGHTALYWYRQSLGQGLEFLIYFQGNSAPDKSGLPSDRFSAERTGGSVSTLTIQRTQQEDSAVYLCASSSRALGNEKLFFGSGTQLSVL.